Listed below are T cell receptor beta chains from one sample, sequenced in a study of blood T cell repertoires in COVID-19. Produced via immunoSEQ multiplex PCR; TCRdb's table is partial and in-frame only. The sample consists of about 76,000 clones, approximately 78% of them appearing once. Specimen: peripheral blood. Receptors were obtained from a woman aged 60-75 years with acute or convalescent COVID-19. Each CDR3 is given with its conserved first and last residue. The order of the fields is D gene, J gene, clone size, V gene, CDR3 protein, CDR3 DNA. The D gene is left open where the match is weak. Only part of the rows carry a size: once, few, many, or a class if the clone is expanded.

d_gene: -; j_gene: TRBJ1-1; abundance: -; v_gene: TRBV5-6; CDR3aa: CASSSPGWGTEAFF; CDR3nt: TGTGCCAGCAGCAGTCCAGGGTGGGGCACTGAAGCTTTCTTT
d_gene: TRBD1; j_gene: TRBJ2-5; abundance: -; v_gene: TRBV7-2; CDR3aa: CASSLWDRGETQYF; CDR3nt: TGTGCCAGCAGCTTATGGGACAGGGGAGAGACCCAGTACTTC
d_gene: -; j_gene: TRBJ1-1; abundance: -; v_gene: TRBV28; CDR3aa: CASSSATEAFF; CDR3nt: TGTGCCAGCAGTTCCGCGACTGAAGCTTTCTTT
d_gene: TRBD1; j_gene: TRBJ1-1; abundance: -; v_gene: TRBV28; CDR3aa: CASRIRGRENTEAFF; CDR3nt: TGTGCCAGCAGAATCAGGGGGCGGGAGAACACTGAAGCTTTCTTT
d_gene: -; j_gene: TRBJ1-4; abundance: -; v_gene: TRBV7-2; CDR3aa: CASSTTGTGESFF; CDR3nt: TGTGCCAGCAGCACCACAGGGACCGGTGAATCGTTTTTT
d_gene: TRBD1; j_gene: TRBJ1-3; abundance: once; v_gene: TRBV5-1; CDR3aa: CASSRGQGSSGNTIYF; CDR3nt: TGCGCCAGCAGCAGAGGACAGGGGTCCTCTGGAAACACCATATATTTT
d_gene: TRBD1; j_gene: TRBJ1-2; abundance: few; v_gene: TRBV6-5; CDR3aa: CASSYYRDRWSYGYTF; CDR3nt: TGTGCCAGCAGTTACTACCGGGACAGGTGGTCCTATGGCTACACCTTC
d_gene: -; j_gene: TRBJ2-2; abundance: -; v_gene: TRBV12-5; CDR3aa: CAPQITTGELFF; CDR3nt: TGTGCCCCTCAAATCACTACCGGGGAGCTGTTTTTT
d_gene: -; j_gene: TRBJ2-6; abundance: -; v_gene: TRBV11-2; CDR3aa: CASSSAQGPDSGANVLTF; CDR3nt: TGTGCCAGCAGCTCGGCCCAGGGGCCCGACTCTGGGGCCAACGTCCTGACTTTC
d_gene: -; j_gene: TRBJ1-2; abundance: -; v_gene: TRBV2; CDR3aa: CASSREQGNYGYTF; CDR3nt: TGTGCCAGCAGTCGTGAACAGGGTAACTATGGCTACACCTTC
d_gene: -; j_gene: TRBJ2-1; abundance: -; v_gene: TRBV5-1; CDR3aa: CASSRRESGTGEQFF; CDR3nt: TGCGCCAGCAGCCGGAGAGAGTCGGGTACAGGTGAGCAGTTCTTC
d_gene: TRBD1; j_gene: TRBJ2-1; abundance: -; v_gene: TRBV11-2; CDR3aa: CASSILPGQGSYNEQFF; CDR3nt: TGTGCCAGCAGCATCCTTCCGGGACAGGGCTCCTACAATGAGCAGTTCTTC
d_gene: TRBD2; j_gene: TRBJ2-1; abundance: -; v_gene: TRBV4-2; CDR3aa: CASSPFPSGGTVSSYNEQFF; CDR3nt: TGTGCCAGCAGCCCCTTTCCTAGCGGGGGGACCGTGAGCTCCTACAATGAGCAGTTCTTC
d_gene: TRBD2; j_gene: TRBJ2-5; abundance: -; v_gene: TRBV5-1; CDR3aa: CASSQISVAGGLETQYF; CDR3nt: TGCGCCAGCAGCCAAATTTCGGTAGCGGGGGGGCTGGAGACCCAGTACTTC
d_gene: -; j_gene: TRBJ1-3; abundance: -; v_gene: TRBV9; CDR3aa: CASSGNLGNTIYF; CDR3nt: TGTGCCAGCAGCGGTAATCTTGGAAACACCATATATTTT
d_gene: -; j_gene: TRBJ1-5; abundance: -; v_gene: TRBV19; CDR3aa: CASSIEGGNQPQHF; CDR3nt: TGTGCCAGTAGTATAGAAGGGGGCAATCAGCCCCAGCATTTT
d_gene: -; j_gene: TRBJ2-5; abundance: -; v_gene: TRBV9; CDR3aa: CASSVGTGVASETQYF; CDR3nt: TGTGCCAGCAGCGTAGGAACAGGAGTGGCAAGCGAGACCCAGTACTTC
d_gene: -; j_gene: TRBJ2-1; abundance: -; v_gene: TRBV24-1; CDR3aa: CATSDSVSSYNEQFF; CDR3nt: TGTGCCACCAGTGATTCAGTCAGCTCCTACAATGAGCAGTTCTTC
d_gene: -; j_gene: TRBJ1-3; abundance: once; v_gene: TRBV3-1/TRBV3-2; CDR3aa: CASSQDNSPGNTIYF; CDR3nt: TGTGCCAGCAGCCAAGATAACAGCCCTGGAAACACCATATATTTT